Listed below are T cell receptor beta chains from one sample, sequenced in a study of T cell responses to AZD1222 COVID-19 vaccine. The repertoire was sequenced with immunoSEQ multiplex PCR; TCRdb's copy has only in-frame clones and lacks some. The repertoire consists of about 130,000 clones, with approximately 90% occurring once and the leading ten covering roughly a tenth. This specimen was peripheral blood, taken 28 days after the second AZD1222 dose. The receptors were gathered from an adult who received the AZD1222 COVID-19 vaccine. The CDR3 runs from the conserved cysteine through the conserved F or W. D genes are given only for firm matches. Clone sizes are given selectively: once, few, many, or a class where the clone is expanded.

TRBV19	NA	NA	TRBJ2-3	TGTGCCAGTAGTATGGTAACTAGGAGGGGGGATACGCAGTATTTT	CASSMVTRRGDTQYF
TRBV7-9	NA	NA	TRBJ1-4	TGTGCCAGCAACACCGGGGCTAGGCCTAATGAAAAACTGTTTTTT	CASNTGARPNEKLFF
TRBV6-5	NA	NA	TRBJ1-1	TGTGCCAGCAGAAAAAATGACAGGAACACTGAAGCTTTCTTT	CASRKNDRNTEAFF
TRBV7-9	NA	NA	TRBJ1-6	TGTGCCAGCGCTGGACATATGGGGAATTCACCCCTCCACTTT	CASAGHMGNSPLHF
TRBV5-1	TRBD2	NA	TRBJ2-1	TGCGCCAGCAGCTTGGGGGCTAGCGGTTACAATGAGCAGTTCTTC	CASSLGASGYNEQFF
TRBV28	NA	NA	TRBJ1-6	TGTGCCAGCAGTTTGATCTCCTCCCCTAATAATTCACCCCTCCACTTT	CASSLISSPNNSPLHF
TRBV18	NA	NA	TRBJ2-1	TGTGCCAGCTCACCACCGAACAGGGAAACCCGCTCCTACAATGAGCAGTTCTTC	CASSPPNRETRSYNEQFF
TRBV30	TRBD1	NA	TRBJ1-4	TGTGCCTTTGGACAGGCGGAAAAACTGTTTTTT	CAFGQAEKLFF
TRBV19	NA	NA	TRBJ1-1	TGTGCCAGTAGTATCCCGAACCACAACACTGAAGCTTTCTTT	CASSIPNHNTEAFF
TRBV6-1	NA	NA	TRBJ1-2	TGTGCCAGCAGTCAAGCTTTGACCGACTACTATGGCTACACCTTC	CASSQALTDYYGYTF
TRBV20-1	NA	NA	TRBJ1-5	TGCAGTGCTAGAGATCAGGGGACCCAGCATTTT	CSARDQGTQHF
TRBV2	TRBD1	NA	TRBJ1-1	TGTGCCAGCAGCCTTGGACAGGGAGTCACTGAAGCTTTCTTT	CASSLGQGVTEAFF
TRBV29-1	NA	NA	TRBJ2-3	TGCAGCGTTGGGGGCGGCAGGGTAGGGTCAGATACGCAGTATTTT	CSVGGGRVGSDTQYF
TRBV5-1	NA	NA	TRBJ1-6	TGCGCCAGCAGCTTGGATCGGCAGCGGAATTCACCCCTCCACTTT	CASSLDRQRNSPLHF
TRBV7-9	TRBD1	NA	TRBJ2-6	TGTGCCAGCAGCTCCATCTGGGACAGTGGGGCCAACGTCCTGACTTTC	CASSSIWDSGANVLTF
TRBV27	NA	NA	TRBJ2-1	TGTGCCAGCAGTTTCGGGGGCGGATTATCGAATGAGCAGTTCTTC	CASSFGGGLSNEQFF
TRBV6-5	TRBD1	NA	TRBJ2-7	TGTGCCACCACTCACCGGGACAGAGCCCACGAGCAGTACTTC	CATTHRDRAHEQYF
TRBV13	NA	few	TRBJ2-7	TGTGCCAGCAGCTTAGGGCCCGGGACCTACGAGCAGTACTTC	CASSLGPGTYEQYF
TRBV6-5	NA	NA	TRBJ1-4	TGTGCCAGCAGGAACCCTCATGAAAAACTGTTTTTT	CASRNPHEKLFF
TRBV5-1	TRBD2	NA	TRBJ2-7	TGCGCCAGCAGCTTGTACCCGGGACTAAACACCTACGAGCAGTACTTC	CASSLYPGLNTYEQYF
TRBV2	NA	NA	TRBJ1-5	TGTGCCAGCAGTCGGGACACTAATCAGCCCCAGCATTTT	CASSRDTNQPQHF
TRBV10-3	NA	NA	TRBJ1-5	TGTGCCATCAGTGAAGGGGGAAGGAATCAGCCCCAGCATTTT	CAISEGGRNQPQHF
TRBV7-6	NA	NA	TRBJ2-7	TGTGCCAGCAGCTTAGGTTCAGGGGCCGGGTACGAGCAGTACTTC	CASSLGSGAGYEQYF
TRBV6-5	TRBD1	NA	TRBJ1-5	TGTGCCAGCAGTACAGGGGATCAGCCCCAGCATTTT	CASSTGDQPQHF
TRBV6-5	NA	NA	TRBJ1-2	TGTGCCAGCAGTTACTCGAACGCCGGGGGCTACACCTTC	CASSYSNAGGYTF
TRBV7-7	TRBD1	NA	TRBJ2-5	TGTGCCAGCAGCTTAGATGGCAGGGGGCAGGCGGAGACCCAGTACTTC	CASSLDGRGQAETQYF
TRBV7-8	NA	NA	TRBJ2-5	TGTGCCAGCCGCCGCGGGGAAGAGACCCAGTACTTC	CASRRGEETQYF
TRBV3-1/TRBV3-2	NA	once	TRBJ2-5	TGTGCCAGCAGCCAAAGCAGCGAGACCCAGTACTTC	CASSQSSETQYF
TRBV4-2	TRBD1	NA	TRBJ1-1	TGTGCCAGCAGCCGACAGGGAGACACTGAAGCTTTCTTT	CASSRQGDTEAFF
TRBV7-8	NA	NA	TRBJ1-6	TGTGCCAGCAGCCCCCGCCGGGCGGGTAATTCACCCCTCCACTTT	CASSPRRAGNSPLHF
TRBV7-2	TRBD1	NA	TRBJ1-2	TGTGCCAGCAACCCAGCAGGGACAGGGGGCGAGGGCTACACCTTC	CASNPAGTGGEGYTF
TRBV5-5	NA	NA	TRBJ1-3	TGTGCCAGCAGCTTGGCGAAGGAAGGTGGAAACACCATATATTTT	CASSLAKEGGNTIYF
TRBV10-2	TRBD1	NA	TRBJ1-6	TGCGCCAGCAGTCCCCAGACAGGGGGCGGTTCACCCCTCCACTTT	CASSPQTGGGSPLHF
TRBV30	NA	NA	TRBJ1-3	TGTGCCTGGAGTGACCTCCACGGAAACACCATATATTTT	CAWSDLHGNTIYF
TRBV5-6	TRBD1	NA	TRBJ1-2	TGTGCCGGAGGGAGTTCCGGACAGGGCCGCGGCTACACCTTC	CAGGSSGQGRGYTF
TRBV5-1	TRBD1	NA	TRBJ1-6	TGCGCCAGCAGCGGAACCACAGGGGACGGTTTTAAGTCCTATAATTCACCCCTCCACTTT	CASSGTTGDGFKSYNSPLHF
TRBV6-5	NA	few	TRBJ2-7	TGTGCCAGCAGGCCGGGACTTCTTCCCCCGTACGAGCAGTACTTC	CASRPGLLPPYEQYF
TRBV27	NA	NA	TRBJ2-1	TGTGCCAGTAGGAAAGGGGGGGTTAACAATGAGCAGTTCTTC	CASRKGGVNNEQFF
TRBV11-2	NA	NA	TRBJ2-3	TGTGCCAGCAGCTTAGGGGGAGTCGATACGCAGTATTTT	CASSLGGVDTQYF
TRBV2	NA	NA	TRBJ1-1	TGTGCCAGCAGTCCCCGGCGGTATCCTGAAGCTTTCTTT	CASSPRRYPEAFF
TRBV11-3	TRBD1	NA	TRBJ2-3	TGTGCCAGCAGCCTCGGTGACAGGGTTGGCACAGATACGCAGTATTTT	CASSLGDRVGTDTQYF
TRBV7-2	NA	NA	TRBJ2-5	TGTGCCAGCAGCGCCCCATTAATATTCCAAGAGACCCAGTACTTC	CASSAPLIFQETQYF
TRBV5-6	NA	NA	TRBJ2-5	TGTGCCAGCAGCTGGATAAGTGGGGGGGCCGGCCAAGAGACCCAGTACTTC	CASSWISGGAGQETQYF
TRBV9	NA	NA	TRBJ1-4	TGTGCCAGCAGTCTGGGGGGGACTAATGAAAAACTGTTTTTT	CASSLGGTNEKLFF
TRBV3-1/TRBV3-2	TRBD2	NA	TRBJ2-1	TGTGCCAGCAGCCAAGTGTTCGCGGGAGTAGCCTTCTTC	CASSQVFAGVAFF
TRBV10-1	NA	NA	TRBJ1-2	TGCGCCAGCAGTGAGCCAGGGAACTATGGCTACACCTTC	CASSEPGNYGYTF
TRBV7-8	NA	NA	TRBJ2-7	TGTGCCAGCAGCCATGACAGCTACGAGCAGTACTTC	CASSHDSYEQYF
TRBV15	NA	NA	TRBJ2-1	TGTGCCACCAGCAGAGATTTAGAGGGAGCCGGTGAGCAGTTCTTC	CATSRDLEGAGEQFF
TRBV6-6	TRBD1	NA	TRBJ1-5	TGTGCCAGCAGCCTCACAGGGGGCGCGAGCAATCAGCCCCAGCATTTT	CASSLTGGASNQPQHF
TRBV27	TRBD2	NA	TRBJ2-2	TGTGCCAGCAGACCTGGGGGGGCGAACACCGGGGAGCTGTTTTTT	CASRPGGANTGELFF
TRBV6-2/TRBV6-3	NA	NA	TRBJ1-4	TGTGCCAGCAGCCCTCGGAAGCCCGCAACTAATGAAAAACTGTTTTTT	CASSPRKPATNEKLFF
TRBV6-1	NA	NA	TRBJ2-7	TGTGCCAGCAGTGAGGTGAACAGGTATCTCTACGAGCAGTACTTC	CASSEVNRYLYEQYF
TRBV7-9	NA	NA	TRBJ2-2	TGTGCCACACGTGAAGCAGGGATGAACACCGGGGAGCTGTTTTTT	CATREAGMNTGELFF